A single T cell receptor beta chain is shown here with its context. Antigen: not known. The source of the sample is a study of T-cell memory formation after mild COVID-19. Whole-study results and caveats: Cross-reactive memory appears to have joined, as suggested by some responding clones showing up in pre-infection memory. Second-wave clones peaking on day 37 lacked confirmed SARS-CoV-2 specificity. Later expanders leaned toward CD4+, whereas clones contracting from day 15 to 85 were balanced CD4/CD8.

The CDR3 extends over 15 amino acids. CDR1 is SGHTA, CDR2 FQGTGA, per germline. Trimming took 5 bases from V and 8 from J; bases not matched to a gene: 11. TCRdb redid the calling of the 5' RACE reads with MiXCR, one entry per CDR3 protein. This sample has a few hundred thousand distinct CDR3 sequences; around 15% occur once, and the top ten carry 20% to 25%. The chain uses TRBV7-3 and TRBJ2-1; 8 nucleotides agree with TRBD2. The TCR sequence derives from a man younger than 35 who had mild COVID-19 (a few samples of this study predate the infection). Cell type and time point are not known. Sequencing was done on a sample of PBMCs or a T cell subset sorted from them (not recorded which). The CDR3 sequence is CASSPATGGEDEQFF. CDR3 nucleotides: TGTGCCAGCAGCCCCGCCACGGGAGGGGAGGATGAGCAGTTCTTC.